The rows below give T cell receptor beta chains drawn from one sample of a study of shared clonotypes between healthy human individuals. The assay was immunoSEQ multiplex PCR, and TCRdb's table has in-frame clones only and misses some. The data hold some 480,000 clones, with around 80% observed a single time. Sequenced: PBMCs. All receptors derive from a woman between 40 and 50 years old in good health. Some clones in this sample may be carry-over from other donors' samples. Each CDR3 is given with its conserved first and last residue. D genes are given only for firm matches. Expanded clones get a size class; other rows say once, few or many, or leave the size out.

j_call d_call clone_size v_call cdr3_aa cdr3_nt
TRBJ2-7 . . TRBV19 CASSIELYAGEQYF TGTGCCAGTAGTATTGAACTTTACGCGGGAGAGCAGTACTTC
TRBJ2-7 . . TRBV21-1 CASSERLRTGSILQYF TGTGCCAGCAGCGAAAGACTACGGACAGGTTCGATACTGCAGTACTTC
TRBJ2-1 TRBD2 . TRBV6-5 CASSYEAGLADNEQFF TGTGCCAGCAGTTACGAGGCGGGACTAGCGGACAATGAGCAGTTCTTC
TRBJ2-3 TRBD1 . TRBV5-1 CASSLAGQGSTDTQYF TGCGCCAGCAGCTTGGCCGGACAGGGGAGCACAGATACGCAGTATTTT
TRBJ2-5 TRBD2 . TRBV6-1 CASSELRTSGRETQYF TGTGCCAGCAGTGAGCTGCGGACTAGCGGGAGAGAGACCCAGTACTTC
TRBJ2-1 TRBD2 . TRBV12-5 CASALAPRLASYNEQFF TGTGCTAGTGCCCTTGCCCCCCGACTAGCATCTTACAATGAGCAGTTCTTC
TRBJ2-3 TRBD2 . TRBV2 CASSATTSGTTDTQYF TGTGCCAGCAGCGCAACTACTAGCGGAACCACAGATACGCAGTATTTT
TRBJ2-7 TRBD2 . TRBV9 CASSVGTSGSYEQYF TGTGCCAGCAGCGTAGGTACTAGCGGGAGTTACGAGCAGTACTTC
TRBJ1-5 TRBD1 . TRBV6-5 CASSPRGQGNQPQHF TGTGCCAGCAGTCCTCGAGGACAGGGCAATCAGCCCCAGCATTTT
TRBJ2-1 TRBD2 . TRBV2 CASSEGLAYNEQFF TGTGCCAGCAGCGAGGGACTAGCCTACAATGAGCAGTTCTTC
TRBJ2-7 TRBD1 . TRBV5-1 CASQPSRDSGREQYF TGCGCCAGTCAGCCTTCCCGGGACAGCGGACGGGAGCAGTACTTC
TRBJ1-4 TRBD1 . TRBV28 CASTGGSREKLFF TGTGCCAGCACAGGGGGCTCTCGAGAAAAACTGTTTTTT
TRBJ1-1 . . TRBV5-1 CASSPPANTEAFF TGCGCCAGCAGCCCGCCGGCGAACACTGAAGCTTTCTTT
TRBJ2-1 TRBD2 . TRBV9 CASSVATSGAYNEQFF TGTGCCAGCAGCGTAGCGACTAGCGGAGCCTACAATGAGCAGTTCTTC
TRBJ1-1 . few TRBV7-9 CASSLWRGVAEAFF TGTGCCAGCAGCTTATGGAGGGGGGTAGCTGAAGCTTTCTTT
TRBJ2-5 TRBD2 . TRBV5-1 CASSIQSGGQETQYF TGCGCCAGCAGCATTCAGTCGGGGGGCCAAGAGACCCAGTACTTC
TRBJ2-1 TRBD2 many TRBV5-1 CASSWASGNEQFF TGCGCCAGCAGTTGGGCTAGCGGCAATGAGCAGTTCTTC
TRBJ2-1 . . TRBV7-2 CASSPIINEQFF TGTGCCAGCAGCCCTATTATCAATGAGCAGTTCTTC
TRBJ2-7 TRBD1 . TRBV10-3 CAISGTGYEQYF TGTGCCATCAGTGGGACAGGCTACGAGCAGTACTTC
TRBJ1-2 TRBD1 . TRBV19 CASSAPGGNYGYTF TGTGCCAGTAGCGCTCCAGGGGGTAACTATGGCTACACCTTC
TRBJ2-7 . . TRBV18 CASSEGEGFHEQYF TGTGCCAGCTCGGAGGGGGAGGGGTTCCACGAGCAGTACTTC
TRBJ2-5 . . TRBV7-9 CASSLVEETQYF TGTGCCAGCAGCTTAGTCGAAGAGACCCAGTACTTC
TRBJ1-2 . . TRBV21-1 CASSKGPPGNYGYTF TGTGCCAGCAGCAAAGGTCCCCCGGGAAACTATGGCTACACCTTC
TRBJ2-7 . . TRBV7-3 CASSSTVSYEQYF TGTGCCAGCAGCTCAACTGTCTCCTACGAGCAGTACTTC
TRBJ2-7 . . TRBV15 CATSRVKGLYEQYF TGTGCCACCAGCAGAGTAAAGGGTCTATACGAGCAGTACTTC